The 10 T cell receptor beta chains below were found in one sample sequenced in a study of T cell responses to AZD1222 COVID-19 vaccine. The data were produced by immunoSEQ multiplex PCR, yet TCRdb's version contains in-frame clones alone and is incomplete. Of approximately 76,000 clones listed, about 82% were seen once; the top ten hold approximately 2.8%. The sequencing used peripheral blood, collected on day 0 of AZD1222 vaccination. The receptors shown here come from an adult in good health.

V is TRBV7-3 and J is TRBJ2-1; tentatively, D is TRBD2 (7 bases). V lost 5 bases, J lost 4 bases, and 18 bases lay in between. CDR1 SGHTA and CDR2 FQGTGA come from the germline V gene. CDR3 size: 16 residues. The CDR3 protein is CASSPRSGGRYNEQFF. CDR3 DNA sequence: TGTGCCAGCAGCCCGCGTTCGGGGGGCCGGTACAATGAGCAGTTCTTC.

The chain recombines TRBV6-2 or TRBV6-3 with TRBJ2-5; possibly TRBD1 for D (6 bases). V was shortened by 2 bases and J by 0 bases, with 16 bases between the two germline ends. CDR1 MNHEY and CDR2 SVGEGT come from the germline V gene. This CDR3 contains 17 residues. For the CDR3, the DNA is TGTGCCAGCAGTTACACCTATCTTGGACAGTACCAAGAGACCCAGTACTTC. Its protein is CASSYTYLGQYQETQYF.

V gene TRBV11-2 combines with J gene TRBJ1-4, with D possibly matching TRBD1 (5 bases). Looked up from germline, CDR1 is SGHAT and CDR2 is FQNNGV. CDR3 length: 13 amino acids. The V end lost 2 bases, the J end lost 8 bases, and 9 bases lay between the germline ends. Here the CDR3 reads CASSLIREEKLFF. The CDR3 nucleotides are TGTGCCAGCAGCTTAATCAGGGAGGAAAAACTGTTTTTT.

The chain links TRBV11-2 to TRBJ1-6, with a possible D match to TRBD1 (5 bases). Germline loops: CDR1 SGHAT, CDR2 FQNNGV. V dropped 1 base and J dropped 9 bases, with 13 bases sitting between them. The CDR3 totals 15 residues. The CDR3 bases are TGTGCCAGCAGCTTAGGGGGGGGAGGGTTTTCACCCCTCCACTTT. This encodes CASSLGGGGFSPLHF. Full variable domain (missing parts from reference TRBV11-2 and TRBJ1-6): EAGVAQSPRYKIIEKRQSVAFWCNPISGHATLYWYQQILGQGPKLLIQFQNNGVVDDSQLPKDRFSAERLKGVDSTLKIQPAKLEDSAVYLCASSLGGGGFSPLHFGNGTRLTVT.

The gene calls are TRBV9 and TRBJ1-2, with a tentative D call TRBD1 (5 bases). V shed 0 bases and J shed 2 bases, with 11 bases lying between them. This CDR3 is built from 15 residues. CDR1 is SGDLS, CDR2 YYNGEE, per germline. CDR3 amino acids: CASSVGAGQNYGYTF. CDR3 sequence (DNA): TGTGCCAGCAGCGTAGGCGCGGGGCAAAACTATGGCTACACCTTC.

This clone showed up just once. This chain connects TRBV9 to TRBJ2-3; D possibly uses TRBD1 or TRBD2 (6 bases each). V was cut by 4 bases and J by 2 bases, with 23 bases left in between. The CDR3 length is 18 residues. The germline CDR1 and CDR2 sequences are SGDLS and YYNGEE. As DNA, the CDR3 is TGTGCCAGCAGCACAGGAGGAGGGGGTCTGGGGGACACAGATACGCAGTATTTT. It specifies CASSTGGGGLGDTDTQYF.

The V and J genes are TRBV6-6 and TRBJ2-3; TRBD1 might be the D (6 bases). The V gene lost 0 bases and the J gene lost 4 bases, with 8 bases spanning the gap. The CDR3 consists of 14 residues. Germline V gene data show CDR1 as MNHNY and CDR2 as SVGAGI (reference sequence). CDR3 region: CASSYSGTSDTQYF. CDR3 bases: TGTGCCAGCAGTTACTCAGGGACATCAGATACGCAGTATTTT.

This chain joins TRBV25-1 and TRBJ2-5; 12 bases match TRBD1. Germline loops: CDR1 MGHDK, CDR2 SYGVNS. This CDR3 has 16 amino acids. Germline trimming cut 6 bases from V and 4 bases from J; bases unmatched to any gene: 9. The CDR3 DNA follows: TGTGCCAGCAGCTCCTGGGACAGGGGGCTAACAGAGACCCAGTACTTC. Translated, it gives CASSSWDRGLTETQYF.

The CDR3: CASRAQGSGGYTF. The CDR3 DNA sequence: TGTGCCAGCAGGGCACAGGGGTCGGGTGGCTACACCTTC. This sequence joins TRBV2 and TRBJ1-2, with TRBD1 matching over 7 bases. The germline V gene encodes CDR1 SNHLY and CDR2 FYNNEI. J lost 7 bases, V lost 6 bases, and 8 bases had no gene match. The CDR3 is 13 amino acids.

This clone was seen once. The V call is TRBV4-1, the J call TRBJ1-1; TRBD1 aligns across 10 bases. CDR3 length: 15 amino acids. Losses at the gene ends were 1 base for V and 5 bases for J; bases not matched to a gene: 4. Looked up from germline, CDR1 is MGHRA and CDR2 is YSYEKL. This CDR3 is CASSQGTGGATEAFF. DNA of the CDR3: TGCGCCAGCAGCCAAGGGACAGGGGGGGCGACTGAAGCTTTCTTT.